These T cell receptor beta chains were read from a single sample in a study of blood T cell repertoires in COVID-19. Produced via immunoSEQ multiplex PCR; TCRdb's table is partial and in-frame only. This repertoire shows over 150,000 clones, around 82% found once; its top ten account for roughly a tenth. Sequencing was carried out using peripheral blood. Receptors were obtained from a man in his 70s with active or convalescent COVID-19. CDR3s include the opening cysteine and the closing phenylalanine or tryptophan. D genes are given only for firm matches. A row's size may be missing; if present it is once, few, many or a size class.

>-|TRBV6-5|TRBJ2-7|-
TGTGCCAGCTCACCACAGGCCTACGAGCAGTACTTC
CASSPQAYEQYF
>TRBD1|TRBV5-1|TRBJ2-1|once
TGCGCCAGCAGCCTAACTACAGGGGCAAACTACAATGAGCAGTTCTTC
CASSLTTGANYNEQFF
>-|TRBV10-3|TRBJ2-1|-
TGTGCCATCTCCGGGGGGCTCAATGAGCAGTTCTTC
CAISGGLNEQFF
>-|TRBV5-1|TRBJ2-7|-
TGCGCCAGCAGCATCAGCACAGGGGGGGACGAGCAGTACTTC
CASSISTGGDEQYF
>TRBD2|TRBV7-6|TRBJ2-1|once
TGTGCCAGCAGCTCACGGACTAGCGGGAGTGGGTACAATGAGCAGTTCTTC
CASSSRTSGSGYNEQFF
>-|TRBV10-3|TRBJ1-4|-
TGTGCCATCAGTGAGGTGGCCGTTAATGAAAAACTGTTTTTT
CAISEVAVNEKLFF
>TRBD1|TRBV4-1|TRBJ2-7|-
TGCGCCAGCAGCCAAGATCGAACCGGGACAGCCTACGAGCAGTACTTC
CASSQDRTGTAYEQYF
>TRBD2|TRBV5-4|TRBJ2-2|-
TGTGCCAGCAGTTCGGGACTAGCGGGAGTGGGGGGCACCGGGGAGCTGTTTTTT
CASSSGLAGVGGTGELFF
>TRBD1|TRBV5-4|TRBJ1-4|once
TGTGCCAGCAGCTTAGGAGGGGGACAGACTAATGAAAAACTGTTTTTT
CASSLGGGQTNEKLFF
>-|TRBV18|TRBJ1-1|few
TGTGCCAGCTCACCGGGACAAAGTTTCTCATTCTTT
CASSPGQSFSFF
>TRBD1|TRBV18|TRBJ2-6|-
TGTGCCAGCTCACCCGACAGGGAACTCAACTCTGGGGCCAACGTCCTGACTTTC
CASSPDRELNSGANVLTF
>TRBD1|TRBV3-1/TRBV3-2|TRBJ2-1|-
TGTGCCAGCAGCCAATACGTCATTACCCCCGGGACAGGGGAGAGTGAGCAGTTCTTC
CASSQYVITPGTGESEQFF
>-|TRBV5-1|TRBJ2-7|-
TGCGCCAGCAGCTTTACAGGTTATAGGGAGCAGTACTTC
CASSFTGYREQYF
>-|TRBV5-1|TRBJ1-2|-
TGCGCCAGCAGCGTACAGACAGGACTCTATGGCTACACCTTC
CASSVQTGLYGYTF
>-|TRBV19|TRBJ1-4|-
TGTGCCAGTAGTATGGGGCAGCCGATTGAAAAACTGTTTTTT
CASSMGQPIEKLFF
>-|TRBV6-5|TRBJ2-3|-
TGTGCCAGCAGAGGACTAACAGATACGCAGTATTTT
CASRGLTDTQYF
>TRBD2|TRBV9|TRBJ2-3|-
TGTGCCAGCAGCGCCCGGACTAGCGGGATAAGACTGACAGATACGCAGTATTTT
CASSARTSGIRLTDTQYF
>-|TRBV10-3|TRBJ1-1|-
TGTGCCATCAGTGAGTCGGTGCGGGGGGCGTCGAACACTGAAGCTTTCTTT
CAISESVRGASNTEAFF
>-|TRBV12-3/TRBV12-4|TRBJ1-5|few
TGTGCCAGCAGCAGGGACTACAATCAGCCCCAGCATTTT
CASSRDYNQPQHF
>TRBD2|TRBV3-1/TRBV3-2|TRBJ2-1|-
TGTGCCAGCAGCCAAGGGGCGGGAGGGCCTATCAATGAGCAGTTCTTC
CASSQGAGGPINEQFF
>-|TRBV14|TRBJ1-1|-
TGTGCCAGCAGTACAGGGATGAACACTGAAGCTTTCTTT
CASSTGMNTEAFF
>TRBD1|TRBV6-5|TRBJ1-2|-
TGTGCCAGCAGGGGGGACAGGGCGGACTATGGCTACACCTTC
CASRGDRADYGYTF
>TRBD1|TRBV5-1|TRBJ2-6|-
TGCGCCAGCAGCAAACCGACAGGGTCTCTCTACTCTGGGGCCAACGTCCTGACTTTC
CASSKPTGSLYSGANVLTF
>TRBD1|TRBV5-1|TRBJ1-3|-
TGCGCCAGCAGCTTGGGGGGACAGGGAACTGGAAACACCATATATTTT
CASSLGGQGTGNTIYF
>TRBD2|TRBV12-3/TRBV12-4|TRBJ2-7|-
TGTGCCAGCAGTTTCGTGGCTAGCGGAGAGCAGTACTTC
CASSFVASGEQYF
>TRBD1|TRBV7-2|TRBJ1-2|-
TGTGCCAGCAGCCCGGGACAGGAGTCCTGCTACACCTTC
CASSPGQESCYTF
>-|TRBV6-2/TRBV6-3|TRBJ2-1|-
TGTGCCAGCAGTTACAAGGGGATCGTGGACAATGAGCAGTTCTTC
CASSYKGIVDNEQFF
>-|TRBV7-9|TRBJ2-5|-
TGTGCCAGCAGCTTAGAGTGGGGGCGAAGGGAGACCCAGTACTTC
CASSLEWGRRETQYF
>-|TRBV2|TRBJ2-3|few
TGTGCCAGCAGTGTTCGTCAGAGCACAGATACGCAGTATTTT
CASSVRQSTDTQYF